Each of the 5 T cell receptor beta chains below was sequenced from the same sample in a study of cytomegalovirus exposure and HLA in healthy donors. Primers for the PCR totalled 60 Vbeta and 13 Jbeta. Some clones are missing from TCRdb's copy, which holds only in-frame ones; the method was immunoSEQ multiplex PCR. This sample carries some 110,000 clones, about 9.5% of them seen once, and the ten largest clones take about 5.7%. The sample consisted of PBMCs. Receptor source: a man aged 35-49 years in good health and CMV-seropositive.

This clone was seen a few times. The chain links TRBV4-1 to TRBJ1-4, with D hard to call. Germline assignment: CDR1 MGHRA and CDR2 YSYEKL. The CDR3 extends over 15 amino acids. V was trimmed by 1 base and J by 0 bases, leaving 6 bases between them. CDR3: CASSQVSATNEKLFF. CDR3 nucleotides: TGCGCCAGCAGCCAAGTGAGCGCAACTAATGAAAAACTGTTTTTT.

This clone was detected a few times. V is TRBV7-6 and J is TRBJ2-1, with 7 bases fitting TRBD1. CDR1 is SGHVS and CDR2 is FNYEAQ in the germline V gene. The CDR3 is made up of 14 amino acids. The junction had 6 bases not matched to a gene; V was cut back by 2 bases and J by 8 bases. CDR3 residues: CASSLYTGAHEQFF. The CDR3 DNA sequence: TGTGCCAGCAGCTTATATACAGGGGCCCATGAGCAGTTCTTC.

The CDR3 coding sequence is TGCAGCGTCGGGACAGGGTTTCTTGAGCAGTTCTTC. Amino acids: CSVGTGFLEQFF. The rearrangement uses TRBV29-1 and TRBJ2-1; 9 nucleotides align to TRBD1. V shed 6 bases, J shed 9 bases, and the junction held 6 bases outside the gene matches. The V gene's germline CDR1 is SQVTM and CDR2 ANQGSEA. The CDR3 length is 12 residues.

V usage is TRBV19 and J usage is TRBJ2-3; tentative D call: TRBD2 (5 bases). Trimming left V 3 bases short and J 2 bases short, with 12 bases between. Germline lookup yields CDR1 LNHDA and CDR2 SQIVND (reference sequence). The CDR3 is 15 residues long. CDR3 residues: CASSIGRGVTDTQYF. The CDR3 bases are TGTGCCAGTAGTATTGGGAGAGGCGTCACAGATACGCAGTATTTT.

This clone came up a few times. The CDR3 loop reads CASSLSPGLAATDTQYF. CDR3 DNA: TGCGCCAGCAGCTTATCTCCGGGACTAGCGGCCACAGATACGCAGTATTTT. The gene calls are TRBV5-1 and TRBJ2-3, with 11 bases that match TRBD2. There are 17 residues in the CDR3. CDR1 is SGHRS and CDR2 is YFSETQ in the germline V gene. V shed 2 bases and J 2 bases; nucleotides not matched to a gene: 7.